This is a list of T cell receptor beta chains from one sample in a study of naive and memory T cell subsets. TCRdb reprocessed the UMI-ligation and nested PCR reads via MiXCR and lists one record per CDR3 protein. The table shows approximately 150,000 distinct CDR3 sequences, with around 21% occurring only once. Specimen: naive CD8+ T cells from blood. Every receptor here comes from a human donor in good health. CDR3s include the opening cysteine and the closing phenylalanine or tryptophan. A D gene is named only where the DNA matches it firmly. Size tells how often a clone was seen (once, few, many) or the class of an expanded clone, and some rows leave it out.

CDR3 DNA: TGTGCCAGCAGCCAACCTATAACCAAGGGGTCCTACGAGCAGTACTTC
CDR3 protein: CASSQPITKGSYEQYF
D gene: -
J gene: TRBJ2-7
V gene: TRBV27
clone size: few

CDR3 DNA: TGTGCCAGCAGTCCCCAGAGGGGCACTCAGCCCCAGCATTTT
CDR3 protein: CASSPQRGTQPQHF
D gene: -
J gene: TRBJ1-5
V gene: TRBV6-2/TRBV6-3
clone size: -

CDR3 DNA: TGTGCCAGCAGTTTGATGGGAACCTACGAGCAGTACTTC
CDR3 protein: CASSLMGTYEQYF
D gene: -
J gene: TRBJ2-7
V gene: TRBV27
clone size: few

CDR3 DNA: TGCGCCAGCAGCCAAGATCTGGTGGCAGGAGCGAACACCGGGGAGCTGTTTTTT
CDR3 protein: CASSQDLVAGANTGELFF
D gene: -
J gene: TRBJ2-2
V gene: TRBV4-3
clone size: few

CDR3 DNA: TGTGCCAGCAGTTACTCCGCAGGGAGTAAGTATGGCTACACCTTC
CDR3 protein: CASSYSAGSKYGYTF
D gene: -
J gene: TRBJ1-2
V gene: TRBV6-5
clone size: many

CDR3 DNA: TGCGCCAGCAGCTCGGGACACAGCCAGACCGAGCAGTACTTC
CDR3 protein: CASSSGHSQTEQYF
D gene: -
J gene: TRBJ2-7
V gene: TRBV5-1
clone size: -

CDR3 DNA: TGTGCCAGCAGTCAGGGGCCCCCTCCGGAGACCCAGTACTTC
CDR3 protein: CASSQGPPPETQYF
D gene: -
J gene: TRBJ2-5
V gene: TRBV6-2/TRBV6-3
clone size: -

CDR3 DNA: TGCAGCGTTGAAGATTACAGGGTAGCCAAAAACATTCAGTACTTC
CDR3 protein: CSVEDYRVAKNIQYF
D gene: -
J gene: TRBJ2-4
V gene: TRBV29-1
clone size: -

CDR3 DNA: TGTGCCAGCAGTTTCGGGACAGGGTATGGCTACACCTTC
CDR3 protein: CASSFGTGYGYTF
D gene: TRBD1
J gene: TRBJ1-2
V gene: TRBV12-3/TRBV12-4
clone size: -

CDR3 DNA: TGTGCCAGCAGCTCGCAGAACTACGAGCAGTACTTC
CDR3 protein: CASSSQNYEQYF
D gene: -
J gene: TRBJ2-7
V gene: TRBV5-6
clone size: -

CDR3 DNA: TGTGCCAGCAGTTTATATGGTGGGAGAGAGTTTTTGCAGTTCTTC
CDR3 protein: CASSLYGGREFLQFF
D gene: -
J gene: TRBJ2-1
V gene: TRBV28
clone size: -

CDR3 DNA: TGTGCCAGCAGCTTAGAGGGACTAGCGGGGTGGAATGAGCAGTTCTTC
CDR3 protein: CASSLEGLAGWNEQFF
D gene: TRBD2
J gene: TRBJ2-1
V gene: TRBV11-2
clone size: few

CDR3 DNA: TGTGCCATCAGTGAGTCGGGGCAGACCAACTACGAGCAGTACTTC
CDR3 protein: CAISESGQTNYEQYF
D gene: -
J gene: TRBJ2-7
V gene: TRBV10-3
clone size: few

CDR3 DNA: TGTGCCAGCAGTTTTGGCACGTCCCCAGGTATCGACAGGTACTTC
CDR3 protein: CASSFGTSPGIDRYF
D gene: -
J gene: TRBJ2-4
V gene: TRBV28
clone size: -

CDR3 DNA: TGTGCCATCAGTGAGTCTGACAGAGCAAGCAATCAGCCCCAGCATTTT
CDR3 protein: CAISESDRASNQPQHF
D gene: -
J gene: TRBJ1-5
V gene: TRBV10-3
clone size: few

CDR3 DNA: TGTGCCACAGGACTAGCGGGCTACAATGAGCAGTTCTTC
CDR3 protein: CATGLAGYNEQFF
D gene: TRBD2
J gene: TRBJ2-1
V gene: TRBV24-1
clone size: many